These 14 T cell receptor beta chains were all obtained from the same sample, sequenced in a study of identical twins. TCRdb re-derived calls from the 5' RACE reads in MiXCR, one entry per CDR3 protein. The profile covers 400,000 to 500,000 distinct CDR3 sequences, with 15% to 20% appearing a single time and 10% to 15% taken by the ten largest. Material for sequencing was naive T cells sorted from blood. These receptors came from a man aged 50-60 years in good health.

As to this clonotype: This may arise from a read error, as a much more abundant clone is one base away. The rearrangement joins TRBV28 to TRBJ1-4; 8 bases are a match to TRBD1. The CDR3 extends over 15 amino acids. Germline CDR1 reads MDHEN; CDR2 reads SYDVKM. CDR3 protein: CACRKTGGPNEKLFF. Written as DNA, the CDR3 is TGTGCCTGCAGGAAAACAGGGGGACCTAATGAAAAACTGTTTTTT.

The chain employs TRBV7-6 and TRBJ2-6; 9 positions agree with TRBD1. This CDR3 spans 19 amino acids. V lost 0 bases, J lost 2 bases, and 8 bases stayed unmatched. The germline gives CDR1 SGHVS, CDR2 FNYEAQ. The CDR3, as DNA: TGTGCCAGCAGCTTAGCGACCCGGGACAGGGAGGCTGGGGCCAACGTCCTGACTTTC. This translates into CASSLATRDREAGANVLTF.

This clonotype was seen ten or more times. V gene TRBV27 combines with J gene TRBJ1-6; TRBD1 might be the D (5 bases). Germline CDR1 and CDR2: MNHEY and SMNVEV (reference sequence). V was trimmed by 7 bases and J by 11 bases, leaving 15 bases between them. The CDR3 contains 13 residues. The CDR3 reads CASTMGHLAPLHF. As DNA, the CDR3 is TGTGCCAGCACCATGGGGCATTTGGCACCCCTCCACTTT.

This clonotype was seen only a few times. This chain connects TRBV12-3 or TRBV12-4 to TRBJ2-7, with TRBD1 identical over 9 bases. V lost 5 bases, J lost 3 bases, and 8 bases stayed unmatched. The CDR3 runs to 15 residues. For the CDR3, the DNA is TGTGCCAGCAGTCGCGCCGGGACAGGGCTCTACGAGCAGTACTTC. This translates into CASSRAGTGLYEQYF.

This clonotype was recorded a few times. The rearrangement uses TRBV11-2 and TRBJ2-3, with 9 bases fitting TRBD2. The CDR3 sequence is 16 residues long. V trimming: 1 base; J trimming: 1 base; junction bases outside the gene matches: 3. Germline V lookup: CDR1 SGHAT, CDR2 FQNNGV. The CDR3 nucleotides read TGTGCCAGCAGCTTAGGACTAGCGGAACGCACAGATACGCAGTATTTT. It encodes CASSLGLAERTDTQYF.

This clonotype was seen repeatedly, ten times or more. This chain uses TRBV4-1 with TRBJ1-6, with D unresolved. Trimming pared 0 bases from V and 7 bases from J, leaving 4 bases between. CDR1 is MGHRA, CDR2 YSYEKL, per germline. This CDR3 comprises 13 residues. CDR3 residues: CASSQEENSPLHF. The DNA of the CDR3 is TGCGCCAGCAGCCAAGAGGAGAATTCACCCCTCCACTTT.

The table lists this clonotype with many counts. The CDR3 DNA follows: TGTGCCAGCAGCTCACTAGCGGGGGCAGATACGCAGTATTTT. It encodes CASSSLAGADTQYF. The V call is TRBV7-2, the J call TRBJ2-3; 11 bases map to TRBD2. From germline, CDR1 is SGHTA and CDR2 FQGNSA. This CDR3 is 14 amino acids long. V lost 4 bases to trimming and J lost 4 bases; unmatched junction nucleotides: 1.

This clonotype was seen a few times. The rearrangement joins TRBV7-2 to TRBJ2-1; TRBD1 matches at 7 bases. The CDR3 consists of 11 residues. V was pared by 7 bases and J by 9 bases, with 3 bases of the junction left unmatched. CDR1 is SGHTA and CDR2 is FQGNSA in the germline V gene. In DNA, the CDR3 is TGTGCCAGCAAACAGGGGCTTGAGCAGTTCTTC. This sequence encodes CASKQGLEQFF.

This clonotype was observed once. This chain joins TRBV4-2 and TRBJ2-7, with D possibly being TRBD1 (5 bases). This CDR3 is built from 14 residues. Trimming cost V 1 base and J 1 base, with 8 bases left between them. Germline loops: CDR1 LGHNA, CDR2 YNFKEQ. The chain's CDR3 is CASSQGTSSYEQYF. DNA of the CDR3: TGTGCCAGCAGCCAAGGGACATCATCCTACGAGCAGTACTTC.

The rearrangement uses TRBV29-1 and TRBJ2-2; TRBD1 or TRBD2 may be the D gene (5 bases each). Germline loops: CDR1 SQVTM, CDR2 ANQGSEA. This CDR3 has 14 residues. Deletions cut 1 base from V and 4 bases from J, with 10 bases between. The chain's CDR3 is CSVEAGTGTGELFF. The CDR3 coding sequence is TGCAGCGTTGAAGCAGGGACGGGCACCGGGGAGCTGTTTTTT.

This clonotype was recorded many times. V gene TRBV7-2 combines with J gene TRBJ2-1; 10 bases fit TRBD2. The CDR3 covers 17 residues. Germline V gene data show CDR1 as SGHTA and CDR2 as FQGNSA. V trimming: 5 bases; J trimming: 0 bases; junction bases outside the gene matches: 7. DNA of the CDR3: TGTGCCAGCAGCCTTAGCGGGGGGCCTAGCTCCTACAATGAGCAGTTCTTC. Translated, it gives CASSLSGGPSSYNEQFF.

The chain links TRBV12-3 or TRBV12-4 to TRBJ2-1; TRBD1 matches at 9 bases. This CDR3 has 14 amino acids. V lost 6 bases and J lost 3; bases outside the gene matches: 3. This chain's CDR3 is CASSDRGGYNEQFF. DNA of the CDR3: TGTGCCAGCAGCGACAGGGGGGGCTACAATGAGCAGTTCTTC.

This clonotype was picked up many times. The chain links TRBV20-1 to TRBJ2-3, with 11 bases aligning to TRBD2. This CDR3 has 14 residues. The junction had 1 base not matched to a gene; V was cut back by 1 base and J by 4 bases. Germline CDR1 reads DFQATT; CDR2 reads SNEGSKA (reference sequence). The CDR3 coding sequence is TGCAGTGCTAGAGTAGCGGGGGGGCCAGATACGCAGTATTTT. It yields the protein CSARVAGGPDTQYF.

The chain combines TRBV28 with TRBJ2-1; 10 nucleotides line up with TRBD2. The CDR3 runs 14 residues. The germline CDR1 and CDR2 sequences are MDHEN and SYDVKM. J lost 3 bases, V lost 10 bases, and 6 bases had no gene match. The CDR3 reads CATRGLANYNEQFF. CDR3 bases: TGTGCCACCCGGGGACTAGCGAACTACAATGAGCAGTTCTTC.